This entry features one TCR beta chain sequence. Its specificity is not known. The data were obtained in a study of CD8 T cells in ankylosing spondylitis. Regarding the study as a whole: Among TCR beta sequences, a motif of eight or nine highly homologous variants appeared characteristic of ankylosing spondylitis blood. Disease-linked clones were reportedly significantly enriched in matched ankylosing spondylitis synovial fluid. Certain motif variants had earlier appeared in reactive arthritis synovial fluid and blood.

Preparation of TCR beta libraries was done by quantitative 5'-RACE with molecular barcodes. TCRdb reprocessed the 5' RACE reads with MiXCR, giving one entry per CDR3 protein. Of 190,000 or so distinct CDR3 sequences in the sample, roughly 13% were seen once. The clonotype was recovered from a male donor with ankylosing spondylitis or in good health (not recorded which). The sample consisted of blood, either unsorted or a sorted T cell fraction (not recorded which).

The CDR3 here is CASSFGQGINNEQYF. The CDR3 DNA reads as TGTGCCAGCAGCTTCGGACAGGGGATTAACAACGAGCAGTACTTC. This chain uses TRBV7-2 with TRBJ2-7; 9 nucleotides align to TRBD1. The CDR3 runs to 15 residues. Germline loops: CDR1 SGHTA, CDR2 FQGNSA. Trimming cost V 3 bases and J 5 bases; bases outside gene matches: 8.